Below are 22 T cell receptor beta chains sequenced from a single sample in a study of shared clonotypes between healthy human individuals. As defined, naive CD8 cells were CD45RO-negative and positively selected for CCR7, with terminally differentiated effector memory CD45RA+ cells excluded. The protocol was immunoSEQ multiplex PCR, while the TCRdb copy is restricted to in-frame clones and leaves out a portion. Of around 2,100,000 clones in the sample, less than 95% were seen once. Sequencing input: naive CD8+ T cells sorted from blood. The origin of the receptors is a man aged 18 to 29 in good health.

The chain is built from TRBV18 and TRBJ2-7, with 7 bases aligning to TRBD1. V lost 3 bases and J lost 1; bases outside the gene matches: 9. Germline V gives CDR1 KGHSH, CDR2 LQKENI. The CDR3 is made up of 16 amino acids. In nucleotides, the CDR3 is TGTGCCAGCTCACCCGAGACAGGGATTATGTCCTACGAGCAGTACTTC. This sequence encodes CASSPETGIMSYEQYF.

V usage is TRBV6-5 and J usage is TRBJ2-7; 9 bases align to TRBD2. Looked up from germline, CDR1 is MNHEY and CDR2 is SVGAGI. V lost 2 bases to trimming and J lost 4 bases; unmatched junction nucleotides: 3. This CDR3 region has 14 residues. CDR3 loop: CASSYGLALYEQYF. CDR3 coding DNA: TGTGCCAGCAGTTACGGACTAGCGTTGTACGAGCAGTACTTC.

V usage is TRBV11-2 and J usage is TRBJ1-1; a weak D match, TRBD1 (5 bases). Trimming pared 2 bases from V and 5 bases from J, leaving 15 bases between. This CDR3 is 15 amino acids long. The germline V gene encodes CDR1 SGHAT and CDR2 FQNNGV. CDR3 coding DNA: TGTGCCAGCAGCTTATGGGGCACCGTCGAGACTGAAGCTTTCTTT. Its translation: CASSLWGTVETEAFF. Based on the CDR3 plus reference TRBV11-2 and TRBJ1-1, the full variable domain is EAGVAQSPRYKIIEKRQSVAFWCNPISGHATLYWYQQILGQGPKLLIQFQNNGVVDDSQLPKDRFSAERLKGVDSTLKIQPAKLEDSAVYLCASSLWGTVETEAFFGQGTRLTVV.

J is TRBJ1-2 and V is TRBV28; D unclear. Germline V gene data show CDR1 as MDHEN and CDR2 as SYDVKM. V lost 6 bases, J lost 0 bases, and 8 bases lay in between. This CDR3 is 13 amino acids long. The CDR3 nucleotides are TGTGCCAGCAGCTATACAACTAACTATGGCTACACCTTC. It codes for CASSYTTNYGYTF.

The chain couples TRBV19 to TRBJ2-1, with 9 bases aligning to TRBD1. V lost 3 bases, J lost 3 bases, and 9 bases stayed unmatched. The CDR3 has 17 amino acids. Germline V gene sequence: CDR1 LNHDA, CDR2 SQIVND (reference sequence). DNA for the CDR3: TGTGCCAGTAGTATCCACCTCGACAGGGGGTACTACAATGAGCAGTTCTTC. It is translated as CASSIHLDRGYYNEQFF. The variable domain in full, completed from reference TRBV19 and TRBJ2-1, reads DGGITQSPKYLFRKEGQNVTLSCEQNLNHDAMYWYRQDPGQGLRLIYYSQIVNDFQKGDIAEGYSVSREKKESFPLTVTSAQKNPTAFYLCASSIHLDRGYYNEQFFGPGTRLTVL.

The chain recombines TRBV5-6 with TRBJ2-2; D call uncertain. Germline V lookup: CDR1 SGHDT, CDR2 YYEEEE. The germline V and J ends were trimmed by 7 bases and 6 bases, with 13 bases remaining between them. The CDR3 sequence is 13 residues long. CDR3 sequence reads: CASAFLSAGELFF. CDR3 bases: TGTGCCAGCGCCTTTCTTTCGGCCGGGGAGCTGTTTTTT.

V and J are TRBV6-1 and TRBJ1-3, with D possibly being TRBD1 (5 bases). Trimming removed 2 bases at V and 1 base at J, with 9 bases between. Germline-derived CDR1 and CDR2 are MNHNS and SASEGT. This CDR3 has 15 amino acids. CDR3 nucleotides: TGTGCCAGCAGTGAAACGGGGGGGTCTGGAAACACCATATATTTT. This gives the protein CASSETGGSGNTIYF.

CDR3 sequence reads: CASSLGVGALNEKLFF. In DNA form, the CDR3 reads TGTGCCAGCAGTTTAGGGGTGGGGGCGCTGAATGAAAAACTGTTTTTT. The chain couples TRBV27 to TRBJ1-4, with D perhaps matching TRBD1 (6 bases). The germline CDR1 and CDR2 sequences are MNHEY and SMNVEV (reference sequence). The CDR3 runs 16 residues. Between the trimmed V and J ends, which lost 2 bases and 5 bases, there was a span of 15 bases.

The genes are TRBV9 and TRBJ1-1, with D unresolved. V lost 0 bases and J 1 base, leaving 7 bases between the germline ends. Germline CDR1 and CDR2: SGDLS and YYNGEE. There are 14 residues in the CDR3. CDR3: CASSVASGNTEAFF. Written as DNA, the CDR3 is TGTGCCAGCAGCGTAGCCTCCGGGAACACTGAAGCTTTCTTT.

The V call is TRBV28, the J call TRBJ2-7; 8 positions match TRBD2. The CDR3 runs to 15 residues. Per germline, CDR1 MDHEN and CDR2 SYDVKM. Losses at the gene ends were 6 bases for V and 4 bases for J; bases not matched to a gene: 11. In DNA, the CDR3 is TGTGCCAGCAGCTCACACAAGCGGGGGTTATACGAGCAGTACTTC. Translation: CASSSHKRGLYEQYF.

This chain uses TRBV30 with TRBJ1-6, with D uncertain. CDR3 size: 13 residues. Germline V gene lookup returns CDR1 GTSNPN and CDR2 SVGIG (reference sequence). V lost 1 base to trimming and J lost 8 bases, with 9 bases between them. The CDR3 nucleotides read TGTGCCTGGAGTGGGGGTACGGATTCACCCCTCCACTTT. Translated: CAWSGGTDSPLHF.

The rearrangement uses TRBV5-1 and TRBJ2-5; 9 bases map to TRBD2. The CDR3 runs to 16 residues. Germline CDR1 and CDR2: SGHRS and YFSETQ. V shed 0 bases, J shed 0 bases, and the junction held 3 bases outside the gene matches. The DNA of the CDR3 is TGCGCCAGCAGCTTGGGAGCGGGGGGATACCAAGAGACCCAGTACTTC. Its protein product is CASSLGAGGYQETQYF.

The chain uses TRBV10-3 and TRBJ1-3; 7 nucleotides align to TRBD1. V shed 2 bases, J shed 2 bases, and the junction held 15 bases outside the gene matches. Looked up from germline, CDR1 is ENHRY and CDR2 is SYGVKD. The CDR3 has 19 amino acids. CDR3 DNA sequence: TGTGCCATCAGTGAGCAGAGAGTCCAGGGGGTTCATCCTGGAAACACCATATATTTT. This gives the protein CAISEQRVQGVHPGNTIYF.

The rearrangement links TRBV2 to TRBJ1-2, with D uncertain. The CDR3 totals 12 residues. The V end was cut by 3 bases, the J end by 4 bases, with 6 bases between. Germline V gene sequence: CDR1 SNHLY, CDR2 FYNNEI. The CDR3 DNA sequence: TGTGCCAGCAGTGACCGGAGCTATGGCTACACCTTC. Translation: CASSDRSYGYTF. Looking up the rest from reference TRBV2 and TRBJ1-2 gives the full variable domain: EPEVTQTPSHQVTQMGQEVILRCVPISNHLYFYWYRQILGQKVEFLVSFYNNEISEKSEIFDDQFSVERPDGSNFTLKIRSTKLEDSAMYFCASSDRSYGYTFGSGTRLTVV.

The chain employs TRBV5-4 and TRBJ2-7, with 7 bases matching TRBD1. The CDR3 runs to 14 residues. Germline V lookup: CDR1 SGHNT, CDR2 YYREEE (reference sequence). V lost 0 bases to trimming and J lost 5 bases; unmatched junction nucleotides: 5. The CDR3 bases are TGTGCCAGCAGCTTGGTAGGGACAGCCGACGAGCAGTACTTC. The encoded protein is CASSLVGTADEQYF.

Of note for this clone: This specimen includes other DNA sequences encoding the same CDR3. This chain connects TRBV5-6 to TRBJ1-5; TRBD1 aligns across 8 bases. The CDR3 extends over 15 amino acids. Germline trimming cut 2 bases from V and 2 bases from J; bases unmatched to any gene: 3. CDR1 is SGHDT and CDR2 is YYEEEE in the germline V gene. This CDR3 reads CASSLGTGRNQPQHF. The CDR3 DNA reads as TGTGCCAGCAGCTTAGGGACAGGCCGCAATCAGCCCCAGCATTTT.

V gene TRBV5-1 combines with J gene TRBJ1-2; D is uncertain. V was cut by 0 bases and J by 3 bases, with 9 bases left in between. The V gene's germline CDR1 is SGHRS and CDR2 YFSETQ. The CDR3 sequence is 14 residues long. CDR3 DNA: TGCGCCAGCAGCTTGGAAGGGTCGGACTATGGCTACACCTTC. Translated: CASSLEGSDYGYTF.

The CDR3 DNA reads as TGTGCCAGCAGGCTCACAGGGGCCGGCGAGCAGTACTTC. Encoded protein: CASRLTGAGEQYF. The chain uses TRBV6-6 and TRBJ2-7; 7 bases line up with TRBD1. The ends lost 6 bases at V and 6 bases at J; junction bases unmatched: 8. Germline CDR1 MNHNY, CDR2 SVGAGI (reference sequence). The CDR3 extends over 13 amino acids.

The rearrangement links TRBV11-2 to TRBJ2-3, with 8 bases identical to TRBD1. The CDR3 extends over 17 amino acids. Germline values: CDR1 SGHAT, CDR2 FQNNGV. The V segment lost 1 base and the J segment 1 base; nucleotides outside the gene matches: 7. CDR3: CASSLGSGGAGTDTQYF. CDR3 DNA sequence: TGTGCCAGCAGCTTAGGTTCAGGGGGCGCCGGCACAGATACGCAGTATTTT.

The chain recombines TRBV27 with TRBJ2-7, with a tentative D call TRBD1 (5 bases). The CDR3 is 16 residues long. V was shortened by 5 bases and J by 3 bases, with 20 bases between the two germline ends. CDR1 and CDR2 (germline): MNHEY, SMNVEV (reference sequence). CDR3 protein: CASSASFGQLNYEQYF. The DNA of the CDR3 is TGTGCCAGCAGTGCCTCCTTTGGACAACTCAACTACGAGCAGTACTTC.

The V and J genes are TRBV30 and TRBJ2-3; TRBD2 aligns across 7 bases. The germline V gene has CDR1 GTSNPN and CDR2 SVGIG (reference sequence). J lost 2 bases, V lost 5 bases, and 10 bases had no gene match. The CDR3 spans 15 residues. CDR3 loop: CAWGGLGLNTDTQYF. CDR3 coding DNA: TGTGCCTGGGGCGGACTAGGCCTCAACACAGATACGCAGTATTTT.

The chain combines TRBV4-1 with TRBJ1-5; D might be TRBD1 (5 bases). Between the trimmed V and J ends, which lost 4 bases and 6 bases, there was a span of 13 bases. The length of the CDR3 is 14 residues. Germline assignment: CDR1 MGHRA and CDR2 YSYEKL. The CDR3 here is CASSPTGLLQPQHF. In nucleotides, the CDR3 is TGCGCCAGCAGCCCGACGGGGCTACTTCAGCCCCAGCATTTT.